This TCR beta chain was captured in a study of cytomegalovirus exposure and HLA in healthy donors. Findings and limits, study-wide: Most TCRs appeared rarely, but some public TCRs recurred in many donors. Some V segments could not be told apart, so they were left out, TRBV6-2 and TRBV6-3 among them. Among the most significant clusters, several appeared linked to common viral pathogens in a later analysis. A later analysis reportedly found fewer N-insertions in an Asian-associated ancestry cluster than the approximately 670-donor mean.

Primers: 60 Vbeta forward and 13 Jbeta reverse. Method: immunoSEQ multiplex PCR; TCRdb's copy keeps in-frame clones and lacks some. The profile covers approximately 75,000 clones, with roughly 88% appearing a single time and approximately 17% taken by the ten largest. Trimming cost V 6 bases and J 5 bases, with 13 bases left between them. The CDR3 contains 13 residues. Germline CDR1 and CDR2: WSHSY and SAAADI. This clone came up a few times. Its specificity is not known. The sequenced sample was PBMCs. The chain links TRBV10-2 to TRBJ2-5; tentatively, D is TRBD2 (5 bases). The sequence was obtained from a man between 65 and 85 years old in good health and CMV-seropositive. CDR3: CASSQVSGETQYF. The CDR3 DNA follows: TGCGCCAGCAGCCAGGTTTCGGGGGAGACCCAGTACTTC.